Below, one T cell receptor beta chain is given with its context. Its antigen specificity is not known. Base-call qualities are not available, and no considerably larger clone is one nucleotide away. This sample is drawn from a study of T cell changes during pregnancy in multiple sclerosis (dated by TCRdb to about 2019). About the investigation overall: The study looked at changes in the T cell repertoire across pregnancy in women with multiple sclerosis.

Libraries were made using the immunoSEQ multiplex PCR assay. The source is immuneACCESS, and TCRdb retained only in-frame sequences with V and J called. Part of the clones is not carried over; for the studies checked, unresolved V genes explain less than half of this, and the remainder is unexplained. The sample data list about 54,000 clones, and 91% of these were observed just once. In total, the top ten clones hold roughly 1.1% of the sample. CDR1 is given as GTSNPN and CDR2 as SVGIG, both from the germline V gene (reference sequence). Reading from cysteine to phenylalanine, the CDR3 counts 13 amino acids. Kept here is only the CDR3 DNA, which spans 39 bases and is read in frame from base 1. V loses 1 base, J loses 5 bases, and the germline ends lie 9 bases apart.

The material was peripheral blood, obtained after pregnancy. The TCR originated in a female donor in good health, enrolled as a control in a pregnancy study. Recombination joined TRBV30 with TRBJ1-5, with a tentative D gene TRBD1 over 5 matching bases. The sequenced DNA is TGTGCCTGGAGTGGGGGGGACCATCAGCCCCAGCATTTT. Translated, this gives CAWSGGDHQPQHF.